The next 25 T cell receptor beta chains were all read from a single sample in a study of cytomegalovirus exposure and HLA in healthy donors. Use of 60 Vbeta and 13 Jbeta primers characterized the PCR. Sequencing used immunoSEQ multiplex PCR; TCRdb keeps in-frame clones, though not all of them. The sample lists about 89,000 clones; about 80% were seen once. Sequencing was done on a sample of PBMCs. The receptors were gathered from a female donor in good health and CMV-seropositive.

V and J are TRBV28 and TRBJ2-7; tentative D call: TRBD1 (6 bases). Germline V gene lookup returns CDR1 MDHEN and CDR2 SYDVKM. The CDR3 loop spans 14 amino acids. Trimming stripped 3 bases from V and 3 bases from J, with 12 bases between. CDR3 DNA: TGTGCCAGCAGTTTCTTACAGGGCGACTACGAGCAGTACTTC. Its translation: CASSFLQGDYEQYF.

This chain connects TRBV6-4 to TRBJ1-4; D is possibly TRBD1 (5 bases). CDR1 MRHNA and CDR2 SNTAGT come from the germline V gene. Trimming pared 3 bases from V and 8 bases from J, leaving 16 bases between. The CDR3 extends over 15 amino acids. The CDR3 loop reads CASSEGTGLPEKLFF. The CDR3 DNA reads as TGTGCCAGCAGTGAAGGCACAGGCCTTCCAGAAAAACTGTTTTTT.

The chain employs TRBV18 and TRBJ2-7, with a weak D call TRBD1 (7 bases). Germline V gene lookup returns CDR1 KGHSH and CDR2 LQKENI. This CDR3 contains 14 residues. The V gene lost 5 bases and the J gene lost 2 bases, with 13 bases spanning the gap. The CDR3 loop reads CASSGGTEPYEQYF. The DNA of the CDR3 is TGTGCCAGCTCAGGGGGGACAGAACCCTACGAGCAGTACTTC. The complete variable domain, with remaining parts taken from reference TRBV18 and TRBJ2-7, reads NAGVMQNPRHLVRRRGQEARLRCSPMKGHSHVYWYRQLPEEGLKFMVYLQKENIIDESGMPKERFSAEFPKEGPSILRIQQVVRGDSAAYFCASSGGTEPYEQYFGPGTRLTVT.

The rearrangement links TRBV10-1 to TRBJ2-7; TRBD1 matches 9 bases. Germline V CDR1 and CDR2: WNHNN, SYGVQD (reference sequence). The ends lost 6 bases at V and 4 bases at J; junction bases unmatched: 4. This CDR3 spans 13 amino acids. For the CDR3, the DNA is TGCGCCAGCAGCCTGGGACAGGGATACGAGCAGTACTTC. It translates to CASSLGQGYEQYF.

The chain carries TRBV28 and TRBJ2-5; TRBD1 agrees at 12 bases. The CDR3 has 16 residues. The V segment lost 6 bases and the J segment 4 bases; nucleotides outside the gene matches: 9. CDR1 and CDR2 from the germline V gene are MDHEN and SYDVKM. CDR3 sequence reads: CASRGQGARFRETQYF. Here the CDR3 DNA reads TGTGCCAGCAGGGGACAGGGGGCCCGTTTCCGAGAGACCCAGTACTTC.

This chain connects TRBV20-1 to TRBJ1-2, with no clear D. Looked up from germline, CDR1 is DFQATT and CDR2 is SNEGSKA (reference sequence). CDR3 length: 11 residues. Trimming cost V 3 bases and J 4 bases, with 6 bases left between them. CDR3 DNA: TGCAGTGCTAGGGTCGGCTATGGCTACACCTTC. Its protein is CSARVGYGYTF.

The chain couples TRBV27 to TRBJ2-5, with 7 positions matching TRBD1. Germline trimming cut 5 bases from V and 1 base from J; bases unmatched to any gene: 4. CDR1 and CDR2 (germline): MNHEY, SMNVEV (reference sequence). The CDR3 contains 14 residues. CDR3 protein: CASSTRQGQETQYF. DNA for the CDR3: TGTGCCAGCAGTACTCGACAGGGCCAAGAGACCCAGTACTTC.

The chain couples TRBV9 to TRBJ2-5; a weak D match, TRBD2 (6 bases). TRBJ2-7 matches the DNA end more closely, so the J call is doubtful. Per the germline V gene, CDR1 is SGDLS and CDR2 is YYNGEE. The CDR3 has 16 amino acids. In DNA form, the CDR3 reads TGTGCCAGCAGCGTAGGTCCGAGCGGGCGCACCTACGAGCAGTACTTC. It encodes CASSVGPSGRTYEQYF.

The chain has TRBV30 and TRBJ1-6, with 10 bases fitting TRBD1. The CDR3 totals 13 residues. Losses at the gene ends were 5 bases for V and 9 bases for J; bases not matched to a gene: 4. CDR1 and CDR2 from the germline V gene are GTSNPN and SVGIG (reference sequence). CDR3 nucleotides: TGTGCCTGGCACCGGGACAGGGGTTCACCCCTCCACTTT. Translating gives CAWHRDRGSPLHF.

The chain is built from TRBV5-1 and TRBJ2-5, with TRBD1 matching over 7 bases. CDR1 SGHRS and CDR2 YFSETQ come from the germline V gene. J was trimmed by 2 bases and V by 0 bases; bases with no gene match: 4. The CDR3 runs to 15 residues. The CDR3 reads CASSLELTGQETQYF. DNA of the CDR3: TGCGCCAGCAGCTTGGAACTGACAGGGCAAGAGACCCAGTACTTC. Filled out from reference TRBV5-1 and TRBJ2-5, the complete variable domain reads KAGVTQTPRYLIKTRGQQVTLSCSPISGHRSVSWYQQTPGQGLQFLFEYFSETQRNKGNFPGRFSGRQFSNSRSEMNVSTLELGDSALYLCASSLELTGQETQYFGPGTRLLVL.

V is TRBV7-2 and J is TRBJ2-5, with a tentative D call TRBD1 (5 bases). The CDR3 has 15 residues. Per the germline V gene, CDR1 is SGHTA and CDR2 is FQGNSA. The ends were cut back, 3 bases at V and 2 bases at J, with 13 bases in the middle. The CDR3 sequence is CASSFNPTAQETQYF. The CDR3 bases are TGTGCCAGCAGCTTCAACCCGACAGCTCAAGAGACCCAGTACTTC.

The gene calls are TRBV12-1 and TRBJ2-3; TRBD2, the D gene given by the table, was not confirmed from the DNA. TRBV12-1 is flagged as a pseudogene. CDR3 size: 18 residues. The CDR3 sequence is CASSPHAGTSGRSDTQYF. Here the CDR3 DNA reads TGTGCCAGCAGCCCCCACGCCGGGACTAGCGGGAGGTCAGATACGCAGTATTTT.

The chain joins TRBV7-9 to TRBJ1-3; possible D gene TRBD1, 5 bases. This CDR3 region has 13 residues. V shed 7 bases and J shed 2 bases, with 9 bases lying between them. CDR1 is SEHNR and CDR2 is FQNEAQ in the germline V gene (reference sequence). CDR3 sequence: CASTQGAGNTIYF. Written as DNA, the CDR3 is TGTGCCAGCACCCAGGGTGCTGGAAACACCATATATTTT.

V and J are TRBV6-1 and TRBJ2-1; 13 bases are shared with TRBD2. J was trimmed by 4 bases and V by 1 base; bases with no gene match: 7. The length of the CDR3 is 18 residues. Germline-derived CDR1 and CDR2 are MNHNS and SASEGT. CDR3 DNA: TGTGCCAGCAGTGAAGTCGGACTAGCGGGAGAGGGATACAATGAGCAGTTCTTC. As protein: CASSEVGLAGEGYNEQFF.

The chain carries TRBV2 and TRBJ1-4; D not certain. V was pared by 4 bases and J by 2 bases, with 5 bases between. In germline, CDR1 is SNHLY, CDR2 FYNNEI. There are 13 residues in the CDR3. CDR3 loop: CASSGVTNEKLFF. CDR3 DNA sequence: TGTGCCAGCAGTGGAGTGACTAATGAAAAACTGTTTTTT.

V gene TRBV4-1 combines with J gene TRBJ2-3, with TRBD2 matching 7 bases. Germline loops: CDR1 MGHRA, CDR2 YSYEKL. V dropped 4 bases and J dropped 5; count of bases not matched to a gene: 9. The CDR3 consists of 15 residues. The DNA of the CDR3 is TGCGCCAGCAGCCGGGATCTGGCGGGAGTAGATACGCAGTATTTT. It translates to CASSRDLAGVDTQYF.

The CDR3 coding sequence is TGTGCCTCCCGGGGGGGTGGCTACACCTTC. Protein product: CASRGGGYTF. The rearrangement joins TRBV6-5 to TRBJ1-2; tentatively, D is TRBD1 (5 bases). Germline CDR1 reads MNHEY; CDR2 reads SVGAGI. V lost 11 bases and J lost 7, with 11 bases in between. CDR3 length: 10 residues.

This clone was seen just once. The chain uses TRBV2 and TRBJ1-6; 8 bases are a match to TRBD1. Germline CDR1 is SNHLY and CDR2 is FYNNEI. Trimming at V came to 6 bases and at J to 4 bases, leaving 11 bases not matched to a gene. CDR3 length equals 17 residues. The CDR3 bases are TGTGCCAGCAGCCCCACAGGACAGGGCCCTTATAATTCACCCCTCCACTTT. Amino acid sequence: CASSPTGQGPYNSPLHF.

The rearrangement joins TRBV10-2 to TRBJ2-7; D remains unclear. V lost 2 bases to trimming and J lost 3 bases, with 5 bases between them. The CDR3 extends over 12 amino acids. Germline V gene sequence: CDR1 WSHSY, CDR2 SAAADI. Written as DNA, the CDR3 is TGCGCCAGCAGTGAGACAGACTACGAGCAGTACTTC. Protein product: CASSETDYEQYF.

V gene TRBV6-6 combines with J gene TRBJ1-6; D ambiguous. The CDR3 covers 10 residues. V lost 9 bases and J lost 13, with 10 bases in between. Germline V gene data show CDR1 as MNHNY and CDR2 as SVGAGI (reference sequence). CDR3: CARGSGPLHF. The CDR3 DNA reads as TGTGCCAGGGGGTCGGGGCCCCTCCACTTT.

The chain is built from TRBV10-3 and TRBJ2-3, with 9 bases matching TRBD1. This CDR3 contains 16 residues. Germline CDR1 and CDR2: ENHRY and SYGVKD. The V and J ends lost 6 bases and 4 bases, in that order; junction bases with no gene match: 11. CDR3 sequence: CAIRITQGADPDTQYF. DNA of the CDR3: TGTGCCATCAGAATAACACAGGGGGCCGATCCAGATACGCAGTATTTT.

V and J are TRBV30 and TRBJ2-6; D call uncertain. CDR3 length: 19 amino acids. The V end lost 0 bases, the J end lost 0 bases, and 18 bases lay between the germline ends. Germline lookup yields CDR1 GTSNPN and CDR2 SVGIG (reference sequence). The CDR3 is CAWSVNPPTISSGANVLTF. CDR3 DNA: TGTGCCTGGAGTGTAAATCCTCCCACTATAAGCTCTGGGGCCAACGTCCTGACTTTC.

This chain uses TRBV20-1 with TRBJ2-7; tentative D call: TRBD2 (5 bases). Germline assignment: CDR1 DFQATT and CDR2 SNEGSKA (reference sequence). The V gene lost 6 bases and the J gene lost 5 bases, with 11 bases spanning the gap. The CDR3 is 11 amino acids. DNA for the CDR3: TGCAGTGCCCCGGGGTGGGACGAGCAGTACTTC. Encoded protein: CSAPGWDEQYF.

This clone appeared a few times. The V call is TRBV27, the J call TRBJ1-2; D is unclear. The CDR3 loop spans 15 amino acids. The V end lost 0 bases, the J end lost 5 bases, and 13 bases lay between the germline ends. CDR1 is MNHEY and CDR2 is SMNVEV in the germline V gene (reference sequence). The CDR3 here is CASSLSHGVAYGYTF. CDR3 DNA sequence: TGTGCCAGCAGTTTATCTCACGGGGTAGCTTATGGCTACACCTTC.

This clone was found a few times. V is TRBV5-1 and J is TRBJ1-2, with D hard to call. The CDR3 contains 16 residues. Germline-derived CDR1 and CDR2 are SGHRS and YFSETQ. Between the trimmed V and J ends, which lost 5 bases and 3 bases, there was a span of 20 bases. The DNA for the CDR3 is TGCGCCAGCAGTCTGAGGTCCCGAGGGAAGGACTATGGCTACACCTTC. Translated: CASSLRSRGKDYGYTF.